This T cell receptor (beta chain) is from a study of OX40 agonist ivuxolimab in advanced cancers. At the level of the study: Patients treated during dose escalation were battling hepatocellular carcinoma, melanoma, renal cell or head and neck cancer. Three patients, one with hepatocellular carcinoma and two with cutaneous melanoma, responded partially.

Study-level findings and limits: Low levels of normalized T-cell clonal expansion also appeared in some nonresponders.

On cycle 4 day 1 and cycle 7 day 1, as well as at baseline, blood was sampled. The CDR3 contains 13 residues. Deletions cut 5 bases from V and 4 bases from J, with 11 bases between. CDR1 is SNHLY, CDR2 FYNNEI, per germline. This clone came up once. Its antigen remains unidentified. Repertoires were generated with immunoSEQ multiplex PCR, while TCRdb's copy carries only in-frame clones and drops some. Of around 55,000 clones in the sample, around 77% were seen once. The chain is built from TRBV2 and TRBJ1-1; D call uncertain. This sample comprised CD4+ or CD8+ T cells sorted from blood, obtained in a trial of the OX40 agonist ivuxolimab. The receptor was derived from an adult with an advanced solid tumor such as melanoma, head and neck, liver or kidney cancer. The CDR3 reads CASSNGQGTEAFF. The CDR3 DNA reads as TGTGCCAGCAGTAACGGTCAAGGCACTGAAGCTTTCTTT.